Reported below is one T cell receptor (beta chain). Under the authors' procedure: For nucleated cells, counts were estimated from reference gene primer amplification. Measured with immunoSEQ multiplex PCR; TCRdb has only the in-frame clones, and not every one. The V and J calls and clone size were taken over from that table, and D and trimming were inferred from the DNA. The sample shows fewer than 80,000 clones, over 85% of them seen only once. This record belongs to a study of blood T cell repertoires in COVID-19. Across the study: Sources were T cells, B-cell-depleted T cells, or PBMCs; the material itself was cDNA or gDNA.

The V and J ends lost 4 bases and 3 bases, in that order; junction bases with no gene match: 10. The germline V gene encodes CDR1 SGDLS and CDR2 YYNGEE. This CDR3 contains 15 residues. The source of this sequence is a human donor in a cohort sampled during active COVID-19. Sample: peripheral blood. The genes are TRBV9 and TRBJ2-7; 7 bases fit TRBD2. Here the CDR3 reads CASSPSSGDLYEQYF. The CDR3 nucleotides are TGTGCCAGCAGCCCATCAAGCGGGGATCTCTACGAGCAGTACTTC.